Listed below are T cell receptor beta chains from one sample, sequenced in a study of T cells after yellow fever vaccination. TCRdb independently ran MiXCR on the 5' RACE reads; one entry per CDR3 protein. The sample contains around 300,000 distinct CDR3 sequences, under 15% of which appear only once. The source was CD4+ T cells sorted from PBMCs, collected 45 days after the yellow fever booster vaccination. The origin of the receptors is a young man who received the YFV17D yellow fever vaccine. CDR3s include the opening cysteine and the closing phenylalanine or tryptophan. The order of the fields is J gene, V gene, D gene, CDR3 length, clone size, CDR3 protein, CDR3 DNA. A D gene is named only where the DNA matches it firmly. Not every row has a clone size; where given, it reads once, few, many or a size class.

TRBJ2-5 TRBV6-2/TRBV6-3 - 11 - CATSGSETQYF TGTGCCACCTCCGGGAGTGAGACCCAGTACTTC
TRBJ1-5 TRBV20-1 - 13 many CSARGGMNQPQHF TGCAGTGCTAGGGGTGGTATGAATCAGCCCCAGCATTTT
TRBJ2-2 TRBV20-1 TRBD1 14 - CSAADRGRTGELFF TGCAGTGCTGCGGACAGGGGGCGCACCGGGGAGCTGTTTTTT
TRBJ2-1 TRBV10-3 - 13 - CAISDLGGIKQFF TGTGCCATCAGTGACCTTGGGGGTATAAAGCAGTTCTTC
TRBJ1-4 TRBV18 - 11 few CASSLAEKLFF TGTGCCAGCTCACTGGCTGAAAAACTGTTTTTT
TRBJ2-5 TRBV5-6 TRBD2 20 - CASSPRVGTSGRAGEETQYF TGTGCCAGCAGCCCCCGGGTCGGGACTAGCGGGAGGGCCGGAGAAGAGACCCAGTACTTC
TRBJ2-7 TRBV6-1 - 15 - CASSRSGARWDEQYF TGTGCCAGCAGTCGAAGTGGGGCCCGTTGGGACGAGCAGTACTTC
TRBJ2-1 TRBV27 - 14 - CATQMGGSYNEQFF TGTGCCACCCAGATGGGGGGCTCCTACAATGAGCAGTTCTTC
TRBJ2-7 TRBV5-4 - 14 - CASSQARVPYEQYF TGTGCCAGCAGCCAGGCGAGGGTACCGTACGAGCAGTACTTC
TRBJ2-1 TRBV9 - 15 - CASSVGGAYSNEQFF TGTGCCAGCAGCGTAGGGGGGGCATACTCCAATGAGCAGTTCTTC
TRBJ2-7 TRBV5-1 TRBD1 15 - CASSWGGQGSYEQYF TGCGCCAGCAGCTGGGGGGGACAGGGCTCCTACGAGCAGTACTTC
TRBJ2-7 TRBV28 TRBD2 17 - CASSSSPGLAGEGEQYF TGTGCCAGCAGTTCCTCACCAGGACTAGCGGGAGAGGGTGAGCAGTACTTC
TRBJ2-5 TRBV12-3/TRBV12-4 - 13 few CAITMGGQETQYF TGTGCCATCACCATGGGAGGCCAAGAGACCCAGTACTTC
TRBJ2-1 TRBV20-1 TRBD2 15 - CSAISTSGSRGEQFF TGCAGTGCTATTTCGACTAGCGGGAGTCGTGGTGAGCAGTTCTTC
TRBJ2-7 TRBV28 TRBD2 13 few CASSTPGGVEQYF TGTGCCAGCAGCACACCGGGGGGGGTCGAGCAGTACTTC
TRBJ2-1 TRBV20-1 - 11 few CSARAHNEQFF TGCAGTGCTAGGGCCCACAATGAGCAGTTCTTC
TRBJ2-3 TRBV4-1 TRBD1 19 few CASSQDRPDRGVSTDTQYF TGCGCCAGCAGCCAAGATAGGCCCGACAGGGGCGTTAGCACAGATACGCAGTATTTT
TRBJ1-5 TRBV20-1 - 16 few CSLTSRVSPTYQPQHF TGCAGCCTTACCTCCAGGGTGAGTCCGACCTACCAGCCCCAGCATTTT
TRBJ2-3 TRBV20-1 - 12 - CSAKVFTDTQYF TGCAGTGCTAAGGTTTTCACAGATACGCAGTATTTT
TRBJ2-1 TRBV3-1 TRBD2 14 - CASRSGLDYNEQFF TGTGCCAGCAGATCGGGACTAGATTACAATGAGCAGTTCTTC
TRBJ2-7 TRBV29-1 TRBD2 14 many CSVGSGRSPYEQYF TGCAGCGTTGGTAGCGGGAGGTCTCCCTACGAGCAGTACTTC
TRBJ1-1 TRBV6-2/TRBV6-3 - 17 - CASRIYPPSRALTEAFF TGTGCCAGCCGAATATATCCCCCCTCCAGGGCCCTCACTGAAGCTTTCTTT
TRBJ2-7 TRBV29-1 - 14 many CSTSPNRNSYEQYF TGCAGCACCTCCCCCAACAGGAACTCCTACGAGCAGTACTTC
TRBJ1-4 TRBV5-6 - 14 - CASSRRGTNEKLFF TGTGCCAGCAGCCGAAGGGGGACTAATGAAAAACTGTTTTTT
TRBJ1-6 TRBV5-1 - 14 few CASSSREGNSPLHF TGCGCCAGCAGCTCCAGGGAGGGAAATTCACCCCTCCACTTT
TRBJ2-1 TRBV5-6 - 17 few CASSLPSARQRGNEQFF TGTGCCAGCAGCTTGCCTAGCGCTCGCCAGAGGGGGAATGAGCAGTTCTTC
TRBJ2-1 TRBV5-1 TRBD2 14 few CASSFTSGSYEQFF TGCGCCAGCAGCTTTACTAGCGGGAGCTATGAGCAGTTCTTC
TRBJ2-2 TRBV24-1 - 13 few CATSEVNTGELFF TGTGCCACCAGTGAGGTGAACACCGGGGAGCTGTTTTTT
TRBJ2-1 TRBV7-2 - 16 - CASSLGGQPRGNEQFF TGTGCCAGCAGCTTAGGGGGACAACCGCGGGGAAATGAGCAGTTCTTC
TRBJ2-3 TRBV27 - 13 few CASSGSGGNTQYF TGTGCCAGCAGTGGGAGCGGTGGGAATACGCAGTATTTT
TRBJ2-1 TRBV29-1 - 12 few CSVVGSGNEQFF TGCAGCGTTGTTGGGAGCGGGAATGAGCAGTTCTTC
TRBJ2-7 TRBV12-3/TRBV12-4 TRBD2 14 - CASSFRREVDEQYF TGTGCCAGCAGTTTTAGGCGGGAGGTGGACGAGCAGTACTTC
TRBJ2-5 TRBV10-1 - 15 - CASSERRKGQETQYF TGCGCCAGCAGTGAGCGTAGGAAGGGTCAAGAGACCCAGTACTTC
TRBJ2-5 TRBV29-1 - 13 - CSINGRNQETQYF TGCAGTATTAACGGACGGAACCAAGAGACCCAGTACTTC
TRBJ2-5 TRBV10-3 TRBD1 14 few CAISPGQGRETQYF TGTGCCATCAGTCCGGGACAGGGTAGAGAGACCCAGTACTTC
TRBJ2-1 TRBV7-9 TRBD2 15 once CASSRYSGSGNEQFF TGTGCCAGCAGCCGATATAGCGGGAGCGGCAATGAGCAGTTCTTC
TRBJ1-1 TRBV20-1 - 12 - CSAFLVETEAFF TGCAGTGCTTTCCTCGTGGAGACTGAAGCTTTCTTT
TRBJ2-5 TRBV6-5 - 17 - CASSFYPQLPRGETQYF TGTGCCAGCAGTTTCTACCCTCAACTTCCGAGAGGGGAGACCCAGTACTTC
TRBJ2-2 TRBV7-9 TRBD2 16 few CASSQRGGAISGELFF TGTGCCAGCAGCCAGCGGGGAGGGGCGATCTCCGGGGAGCTGTTTTTT
TRBJ1-5 TRBV7-9 TRBD1 17 - CASSLVGQGYSNQPQHF TGTGCCAGCAGCTTAGTGGGACAGGGTTATAGCAATCAGCCCCAGCATTTT
TRBJ2-7 TRBV20-1 - 12 few CSAREEAYEQYF TGCAGTGCTAGAGAGGAAGCTTACGAGCAGTACTTC
TRBJ2-3 TRBV20-1 TRBD2 18 many CSARASEGLAGLTDTQYF TGCAGTGCTAGAGCCTCGGAAGGACTAGCGGGTCTTACAGATACGCAGTATTTT
TRBJ2-2 TRBV3-1 - 13 - CASSQYVAGELFF TGTGCCAGCAGCCAATACGTGGCCGGGGAGCTGTTTTTT
TRBJ1-6 TRBV20-1 - 15 - CSARTGAGRDSPLHF TGCAGTGCTCGAACTGGAGCTGGTAGGGATTCACCCCTCCACTTT
TRBJ2-7 TRBV12-3/TRBV12-4 - 13 few CASYLTGSYEQYF TGTGCCAGCTACCTGACCGGCTCCTACGAGCAGTACTTC
TRBJ2-5 TRBV5-4 - 11 few CASNSQETQYF TGTGCCAGCAACTCGCAAGAGACCCAGTACTTC
TRBJ1-5 TRBV20-1 TRBD1 16 - CSAYRTGGRQKQPQHF TGCAGTGCCTACCGGACAGGGGGCCGGCAGAAGCAGCCCCAGCATTTT
TRBJ2-3 TRBV18 TRBD2 15 few CASSPSGSFTDTQYF TGTGCCAGCTCACCCAGCGGGAGCTTCACAGATACGCAGTATTTT
TRBJ2-7 TRBV19 TRBD1 15 - CASTDGQGGDYEQYF TGTGCCAGTACCGACGGACAGGGGGGGGACTACGAGCAGTACTTC
TRBJ2-3 TRBV5-5 - 15 many CASSSRGGWTDTQYF TGTGCCAGCAGCTCGCGGGGCGGGTGGACAGATACGCAGTATTTT
TRBJ2-2 TRBV7-3 - 14 few CASSIAQNTGELFF TGTGCCAGCAGCATTGCACAAAACACCGGGGAGCTGTTTTTT
TRBJ2-1 TRBV2 TRBD2 12 - CASREGLAEQFF TGTGCCAGCAGGGAAGGACTAGCGGAGCAGTTCTTC
TRBJ2-7 TRBV27 TRBD2 14 - CATGVPGGVGEQYF TGTGCCACGGGGGTCCCGGGAGGGGTAGGAGAGCAGTACTTC
TRBJ2-2 TRBV12-3/TRBV12-4 TRBD2 15 few CASSLDGGGTGELFF TGTGCCAGCAGCCTGGACGGGGGGGGGACCGGGGAGCTGTTTTTT
TRBJ2-1 TRBV10-3 TRBD2 15 few CAISDPLAGDSEQFF TGTGCCATCAGTGACCCGCTAGCGGGAGACTCTGAGCAGTTCTTC
TRBJ2-7 TRBV4-3 - 14 - CASSQRTDSYEQYF TGCGCCAGCAGCCAAAGGACAGACTCCTACGAGCAGTACTTC